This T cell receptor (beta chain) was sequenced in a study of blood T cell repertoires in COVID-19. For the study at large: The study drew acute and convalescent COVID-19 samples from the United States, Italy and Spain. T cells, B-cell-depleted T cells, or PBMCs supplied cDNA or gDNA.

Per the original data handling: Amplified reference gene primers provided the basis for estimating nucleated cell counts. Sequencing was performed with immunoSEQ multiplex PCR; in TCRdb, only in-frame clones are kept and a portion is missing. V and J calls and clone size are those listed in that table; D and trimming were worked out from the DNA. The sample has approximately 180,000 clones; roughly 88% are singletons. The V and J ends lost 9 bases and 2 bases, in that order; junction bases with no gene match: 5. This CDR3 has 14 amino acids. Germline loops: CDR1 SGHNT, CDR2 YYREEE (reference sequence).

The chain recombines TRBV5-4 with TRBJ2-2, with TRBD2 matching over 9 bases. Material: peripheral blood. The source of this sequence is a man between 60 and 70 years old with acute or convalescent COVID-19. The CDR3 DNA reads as TGTGCCACCCGACTAGCGGCAAACACCGGGGAGCTGTTTTTT. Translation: CATRLAANTGELFF.